A selection of T cell receptor beta chains follows, all from one sample in a study of CD8 T cells in ankylosing spondylitis. TCRdb reprocessed the 5' RACE reads via MiXCR and lists one record per CDR3 protein. In the table there are 150,000 or so distinct CDR3 sequences, 8.5% to 10% of which are singletons. The specimen sequenced was blood, either unsorted or a sorted T cell fraction (not recorded which). Receptors originate from a female donor with ankylosing spondylitis or in good health (not recorded which). Both conserved end residues are part of each CDR3. The D gene is left open where the match is weak. Clone size is not always given. Where it is, it says once, few, many or a class for expanded clones.

CDR3 length	V gene	J gene	clone size	D gene	CDR3 protein	CDR3 DNA
16	TRBV19	TRBJ2-3	few	-	CASSPRTRTSTDTQYF	TGTGCCAGTAGTCCCAGGACACGAACTAGCACAGATACGCAGTATTTT
17	TRBV12-3/TRBV12-4	TRBJ2-3	-	-	CASSPPPGQSSTDTQYF	TGTGCCAGCAGTCCCCCTCCAGGCCAGAGTAGCACAGATACGCAGTATTTT
11	TRBV6-5	TRBJ1-1	-	-	CASSYSDEAFF	TGTGCCAGCAGTTACTCCGACGAAGCTTTCTTT
14	TRBV28	TRBJ2-1	-	TRBD1	CASRPSLQGYEQFF	TGTGCCAGCAGACCCTCATTACAGGGGTATGAGCAGTTCTTC
12	TRBV27	TRBJ2-7	few	-	CASSGPLNEQYF	TGTGCCAGCAGTGGCCCTTTGAACGAGCAGTACTTC
14	TRBV21-1	TRBJ2-5	many	-	CASSKARAQETQYF	TGTGCCAGCAGCAAAGCCCGCGCGCAAGAGACCCAGTACTTC
15	TRBV25-1	TRBJ2-7	few	TRBD1	CASSERGTGEYEQYF	TGTGCCAGCAGTGAACGGGGGACAGGGGAATACGAGCAGTACTTC
14	TRBV7-6	TRBJ2-1	many	-	CASSFFGGNNEQFF	TGTGCCAGCAGCTTTTTCGGAGGTAACAATGAGCAGTTCTTC
17	TRBV20-1	TRBJ2-3	-	-	CSARPLRARASTDTQYF	TGCAGTGCTAGACCCCTGCGGGCCAGGGCTAGCACAGATACGCAGTATTTT
13	TRBV12-3/TRBV12-4	TRBJ2-1	-	TRBD1	CASSWTGSGEQFF	TGTGCCAGCAGTTGGACAGGGTCCGGTGAGCAGTTCTTC
16	TRBV6-1	TRBJ2-1	-	TRBD1	CASSEAHRGSYNEQFF	TGTGCCAGCAGTGAAGCTCACAGGGGATCCTACAATGAGCAGTTCTTC
14	TRBV12-3/TRBV12-4	TRBJ2-4	many	-	CASSTPRAKNIQYF	TGTGCCAGCAGTACCCCTAGGGCCAAAAACATTCAGTACTTC
11	TRBV11-2	TRBJ2-7	many	-	CASRSGYEQYF	TGTGCCAGCAGATCCGGCTACGAGCAGTACTTC
12	TRBV30	TRBJ2-1	many	-	CAWSVRSNEQFF	TGTGCCTGGAGTGTACGGAGCAATGAGCAGTTCTTC
15	TRBV7-8	TRBJ2-1	-	TRBD2	CASSRGLTDYNEQFF	TGTGCCAGCAGCCGGGGACTAACGGATTACAATGAGCAGTTCTTC
18	TRBV20-1	TRBJ2-4	-	TRBD2	CSALGTSGRVRAKNIQYF	TGCAGTGCCCTTGGGACTAGCGGGAGGGTGAGGGCCAAAAACATTCAGTACTTC
13	TRBV7-9	TRBJ1-1	many	TRBD1	CASTQGVGTEAFF	TGTGCCAGCACCCAGGGGGTTGGCACTGAAGCTTTCTTT
14	TRBV5-1	TRBJ2-7	many	TRBD2	CATAIGAGVNEQYF	TGCGCCACCGCCATAGGGGCGGGAGTTAACGAGCAGTACTTC
18	TRBV7-3	TRBJ2-1	few	-	CASSLLAYSTSSYNEQFF	TGTGCCAGCAGCTTACTAGCGTACAGCACTAGCTCCTACAATGAGCAGTTCTTC
15	TRBV14	TRBJ1-1	-	-	CASSQALGMNTEAFF	TGTGCCAGCAGCCAAGCCCTAGGGATGAACACTGAAGCTTTCTTT
16	TRBV4-3	TRBJ2-1	-	-	CASSPGLLGSYNEQFF	TGCGCCAGCAGCCCTGGGCTCCTAGGCTCCTACAATGAGCAGTTCTTC
14	TRBV3-1	TRBJ1-5	-	-	CASSSLGSNQPQHF	TGTGCCAGCAGTTCTCTTGGAAGCAATCAGCCCCAGCATTTT
15	TRBV7-9	TRBJ2-3	-	-	CASSLSQGGKDTQYF	TGTGCCAGCAGCTTATCACAGGGAGGGAAAGATACGCAGTATTTT
13	TRBV20-1	TRBJ2-2	few	-	CSVRDAYFGELFF	TGCAGTGTCCGGGACGCCTACTTCGGGGAGCTGTTTTTT
15	TRBV9	TRBJ2-2	few	-	CASSVQQGRSGELFF	TGTGCCAGCAGCGTCCAACAGGGGAGGTCCGGGGAGCTGTTTTTT